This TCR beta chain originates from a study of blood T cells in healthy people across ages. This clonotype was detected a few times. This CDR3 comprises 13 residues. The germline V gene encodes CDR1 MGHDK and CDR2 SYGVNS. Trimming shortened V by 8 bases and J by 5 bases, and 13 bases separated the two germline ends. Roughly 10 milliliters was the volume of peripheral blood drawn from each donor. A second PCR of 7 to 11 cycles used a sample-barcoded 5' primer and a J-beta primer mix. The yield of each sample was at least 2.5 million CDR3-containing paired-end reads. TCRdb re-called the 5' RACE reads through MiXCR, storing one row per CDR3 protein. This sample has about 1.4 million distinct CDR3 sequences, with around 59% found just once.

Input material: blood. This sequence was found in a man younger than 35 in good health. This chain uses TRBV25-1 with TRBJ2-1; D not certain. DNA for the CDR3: TGTGCCAGCCGTGTTGGACCCCACAATGAGCAGTTCTTC. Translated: CASRVGPHNEQFF.